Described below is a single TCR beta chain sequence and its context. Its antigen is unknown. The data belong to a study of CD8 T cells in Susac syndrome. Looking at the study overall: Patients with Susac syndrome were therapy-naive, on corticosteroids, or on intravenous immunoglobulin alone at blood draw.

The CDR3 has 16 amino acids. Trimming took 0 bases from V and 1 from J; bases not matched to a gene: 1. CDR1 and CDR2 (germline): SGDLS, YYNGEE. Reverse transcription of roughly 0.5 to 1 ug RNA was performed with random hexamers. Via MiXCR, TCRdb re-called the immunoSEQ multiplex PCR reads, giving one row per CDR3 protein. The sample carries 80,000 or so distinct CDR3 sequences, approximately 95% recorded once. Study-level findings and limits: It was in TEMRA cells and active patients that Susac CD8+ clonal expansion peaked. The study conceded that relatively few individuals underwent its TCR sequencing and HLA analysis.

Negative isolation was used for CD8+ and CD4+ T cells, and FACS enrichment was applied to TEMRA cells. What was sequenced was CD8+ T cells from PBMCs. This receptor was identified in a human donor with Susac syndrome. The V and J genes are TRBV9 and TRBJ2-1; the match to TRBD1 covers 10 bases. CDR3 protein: CASSVADRGSYNEQFF. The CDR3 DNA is TGTGCCAGCAGCGTAGCGGACAGGGGGTCCTACAATGAGCAGTTCTTC.